This TCR beta chain was recorded in a study of T cells in Graves' hyperthyroidism and ophthalmopathy. The study's findings and limits: Model output signaled ophthalmopathy a median around 5.9 months ahead of onset.

Amplified TCR beta CDR3 regions derived from RNA transcripts. During a first-round RT-PCR of the TCR CDR3, the HTBI primer set was used. A single record per CDR3 protein comes from TCRdb applying MiXCR to the multiplex PCR reads. This table holds hundreds of thousands of distinct CDR3 sequences, approximately 14% found once. This clonotype was observed a few times. Its specificity is not known. Germline V CDR1 and CDR2: SGHVS, FQNEAQ. The CDR3 consists of 15 residues. The trim removed 5 bases at V and 5 bases at J, leaving 5 bases unmatched. Graves' hyperthyroidism showing no ophthalmopathy progression within 18 months was considered stable. Hyperthyroidism, newly diagnosed and lasting under 2 months, affected patients aged 18 to 65.

The chain is built from TRBV7-8 and TRBJ2-2; 10 nucleotides agree with TRBD1. The TCR comes from a woman aged 18-30 years with Graves' hyperthyroidism. Sequenced: blood. The CDR3 DNA follows: TGTGCCAGCAGCATCGACAGGGGGCGGACCGGGGAGCTGTTTTTT. Translation: CASSIDRGRTGELFF.